This TCR beta chain was observed in a study of T cells in Graves' hyperthyroidism and ophthalmopathy. As for the study in general: Peripheral blood specimens were obtained at initial diagnosis, prior to any treatment. Overall study findings and caveats: Separating ophthalmopathy from stable hyperthyroidism was achieved by a 13 V-J model.

Germline lookup yields CDR1 SGHVS and CDR2 FQNEAQ. The CDR3 is 13 residues long. This clonotype has a handful of counts. Its antigen is not known. Its ends do not fully match the called genes, so a read error is possible. Amplification of TCR beta CDR3 regions used RNA as the template. First-round RT-PCR targeting the TCR CDR3 was performed with the HTBI primer set. One entry per CDR3 protein results from TCRdb running MiXCR on the multiplex PCR reads. The table includes 360,000 or so distinct CDR3 sequences, 19% detected once. The specimen was blood. The J gene is TRBJ2-7, the V gene TRBV7-8; 8 positions match TRBD1. This TCR was sampled from a woman in her late teens or twenties with Graves' hyperthyroidism. The CDR3 nucleotides are TGTGCCAGCAGCTTGAAGCCGGGACAGGCATTTCACTTC. Protein product: CASSLKPGQAFHF. The full variable domain, in which reference TRBV7-8 and TRBJ2-7 provide the parts outside the CDR3, is GAGVSQSPRYKVAKRGQDVALRCDPISGHVSLFWYQQALGQGPEFLTYFQNEAQLDKSGLPSDRFFAERPEGSVSTLKIQRTQQEDSAVYLCASSLKPGQAFHFGPGTRLTVT.